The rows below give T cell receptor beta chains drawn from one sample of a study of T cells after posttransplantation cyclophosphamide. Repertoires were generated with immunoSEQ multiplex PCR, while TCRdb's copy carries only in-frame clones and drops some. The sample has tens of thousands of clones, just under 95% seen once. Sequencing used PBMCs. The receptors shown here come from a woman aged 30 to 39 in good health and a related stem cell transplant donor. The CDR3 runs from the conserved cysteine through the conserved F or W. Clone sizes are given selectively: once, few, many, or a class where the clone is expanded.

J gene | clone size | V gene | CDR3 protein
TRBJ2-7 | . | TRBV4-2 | CASSKGRSSYEQYF
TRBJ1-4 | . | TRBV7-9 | CASSLPAGSGGNEKLFF
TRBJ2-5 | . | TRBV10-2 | CASSGGSGGPETQYF
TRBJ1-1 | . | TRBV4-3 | CASSQDLLRLKGAFF
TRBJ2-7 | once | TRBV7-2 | CASGRRPYEQYF
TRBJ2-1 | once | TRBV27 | CASSSEFSSYNEQFF
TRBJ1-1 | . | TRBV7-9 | CASSFDGMNTEAFF
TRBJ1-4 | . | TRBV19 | CASSTQRTGGYEKLFF
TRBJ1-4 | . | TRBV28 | CASSLGQNNEKLFF
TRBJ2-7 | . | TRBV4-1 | CASSQEDSTRGEQYF
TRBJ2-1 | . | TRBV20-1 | CSAAGIHEQFF
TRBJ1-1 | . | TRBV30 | CALVNMNTEAFF
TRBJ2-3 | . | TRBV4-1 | CASSPRGQSTDTQYF
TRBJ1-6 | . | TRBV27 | CATRRQGGLNSPLHF
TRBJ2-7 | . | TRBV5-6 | CASSLFPTEAYEQYF
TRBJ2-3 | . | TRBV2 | CASSEVRASTDTQYF
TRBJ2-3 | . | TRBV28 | CASSSLQGEFTDTQYF
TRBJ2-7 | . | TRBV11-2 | CASSVGLAGSYEQYF
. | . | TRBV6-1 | CASSGLAGESYEQYF
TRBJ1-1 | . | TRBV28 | CASSLWGATEAFF
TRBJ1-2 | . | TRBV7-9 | CASSEGRDYGYTF
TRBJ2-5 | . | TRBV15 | CATSRGGEDETQYF
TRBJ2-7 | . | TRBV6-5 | CASSPEGRYSYEQYF